The source of this T cell receptor (beta chain) is a study of cytomegalovirus exposure and HLA in healthy donors. Primers for the PCR totalled 60 Vbeta and 13 Jbeta. The method was immunoSEQ multiplex PCR; TCRdb's version includes in-frame clones alone and lacks a portion of them. The sample yields 150,000 to 200,000 clones, about 74% seen once. The CDR3 sequence is 14 residues long. V dropped 4 bases and J dropped 2; count of bases not matched to a gene: 3. CDR1 is MNHNS, CDR2 SASEGT, per germline. The sample taken for sequencing was PBMCs. The receptor was derived from a male donor in good health and CMV-seronegative. The rearrangement joins TRBV6-1 to TRBJ2-7; TRBD1 agrees at 9 bases. The CDR3 region has the DNA TGTGCCAGCAGTGGCGGGACAGGGACCTACGAGCAGTACTTC. It codes for CASSGGTGTYEQYF.